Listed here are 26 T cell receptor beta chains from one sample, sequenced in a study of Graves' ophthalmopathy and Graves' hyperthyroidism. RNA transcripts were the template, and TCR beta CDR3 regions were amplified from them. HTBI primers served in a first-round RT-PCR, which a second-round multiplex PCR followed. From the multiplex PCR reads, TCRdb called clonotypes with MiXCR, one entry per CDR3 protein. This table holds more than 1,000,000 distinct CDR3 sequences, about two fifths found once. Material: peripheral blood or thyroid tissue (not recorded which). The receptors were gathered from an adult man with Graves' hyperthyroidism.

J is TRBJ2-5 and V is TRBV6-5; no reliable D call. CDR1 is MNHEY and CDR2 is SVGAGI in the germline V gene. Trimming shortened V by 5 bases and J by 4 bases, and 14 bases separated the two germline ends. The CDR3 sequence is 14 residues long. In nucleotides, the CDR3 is TGTGCCAGCAGTGACGGATCCATCGGAGAGACCCAGTACTTC. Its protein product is CASSDGSIGETQYF.

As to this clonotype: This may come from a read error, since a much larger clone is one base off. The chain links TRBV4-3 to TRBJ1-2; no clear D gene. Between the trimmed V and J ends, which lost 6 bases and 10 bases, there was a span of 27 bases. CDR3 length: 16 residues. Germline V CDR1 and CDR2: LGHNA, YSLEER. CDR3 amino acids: CASREDVFGPVDDYTF. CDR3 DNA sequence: TGCGCCAGCAGGGAGGACGTGTTCGGGCCCGTTGACGACTACACCTTC.

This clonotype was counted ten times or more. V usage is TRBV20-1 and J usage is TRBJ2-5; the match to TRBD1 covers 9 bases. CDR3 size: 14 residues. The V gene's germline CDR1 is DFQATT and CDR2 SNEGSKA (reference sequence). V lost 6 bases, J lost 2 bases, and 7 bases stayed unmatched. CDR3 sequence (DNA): TGCAGTGCAACCCAACAGGGGGCGCAAGAGACCCAGTACTTC. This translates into CSATQQGAQETQYF.

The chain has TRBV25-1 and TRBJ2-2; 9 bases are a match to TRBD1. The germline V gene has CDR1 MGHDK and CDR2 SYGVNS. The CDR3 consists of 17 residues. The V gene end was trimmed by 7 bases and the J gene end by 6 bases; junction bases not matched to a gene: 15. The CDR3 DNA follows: TGTGCCAGCACCCTACTGCCGGGACAGGGACAGGCCGGGGAGCTGTTTTTT. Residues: CASTLLPGQGQAGELFF.

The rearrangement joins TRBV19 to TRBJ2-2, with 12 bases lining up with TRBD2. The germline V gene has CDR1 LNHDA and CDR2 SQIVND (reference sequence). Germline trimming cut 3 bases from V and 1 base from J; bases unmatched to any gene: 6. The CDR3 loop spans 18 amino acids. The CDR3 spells CASSILGLAGGNTGELFF. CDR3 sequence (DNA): TGTGCCAGTAGTATCCTGGGACTAGCGGGTGGGAACACCGGGGAGCTGTTTTTT.

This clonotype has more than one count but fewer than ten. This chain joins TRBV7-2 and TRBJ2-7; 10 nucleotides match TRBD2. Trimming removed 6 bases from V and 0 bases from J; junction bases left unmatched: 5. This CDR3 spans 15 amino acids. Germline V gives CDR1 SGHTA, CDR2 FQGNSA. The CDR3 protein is CASRPRTSGSYEQYF. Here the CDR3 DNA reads TGTGCCAGCAGACCTCGGACTAGCGGCTCCTACGAGCAGTACTTC.

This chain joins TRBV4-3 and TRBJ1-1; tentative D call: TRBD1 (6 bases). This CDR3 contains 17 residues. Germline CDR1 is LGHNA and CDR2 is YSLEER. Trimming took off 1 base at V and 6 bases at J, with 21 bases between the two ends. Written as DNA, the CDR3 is TGCGCCAGCAGCCAAGCAGGGGATTCTACGGGAGGTGCTGAAGCTTTCTTT. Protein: CASSQAGDSTGGAEAFF.

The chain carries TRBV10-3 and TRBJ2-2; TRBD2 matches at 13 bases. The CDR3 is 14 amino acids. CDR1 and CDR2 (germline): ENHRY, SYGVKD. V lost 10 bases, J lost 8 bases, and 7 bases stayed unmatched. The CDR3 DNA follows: TGTGCCAGCAGGACTAGCGGGGGATCTGGGGAGCTGTTTTTT. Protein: CASRTSGGSGELFF.

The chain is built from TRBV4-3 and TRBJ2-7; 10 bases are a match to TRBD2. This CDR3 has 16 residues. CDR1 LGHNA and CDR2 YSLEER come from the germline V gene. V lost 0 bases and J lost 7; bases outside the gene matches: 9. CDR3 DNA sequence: TGCGCCAGCAGCCAAGATAATAAGCGGGGGGGCTCTGAGCAGTACTTC. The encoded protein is CASSQDNKRGGSEQYF.

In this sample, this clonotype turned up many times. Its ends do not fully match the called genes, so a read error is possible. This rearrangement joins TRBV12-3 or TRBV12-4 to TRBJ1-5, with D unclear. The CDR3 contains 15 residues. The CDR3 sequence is CASSLGGNSNQPQHF. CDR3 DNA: TGTGCCAGCAGCTTAGGAGGGAATAGCAATCAGCCCCAGCATTTT.

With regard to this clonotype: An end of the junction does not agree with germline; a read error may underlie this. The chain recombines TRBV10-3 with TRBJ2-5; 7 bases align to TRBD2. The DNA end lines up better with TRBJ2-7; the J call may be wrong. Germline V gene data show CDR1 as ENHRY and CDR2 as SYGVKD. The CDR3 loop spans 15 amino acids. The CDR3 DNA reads TGTGCCAGCAGTCCGACTAGCAGGAGATCCTACGAGCAGTACTTC. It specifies CASSPTSRRSYEQYF.

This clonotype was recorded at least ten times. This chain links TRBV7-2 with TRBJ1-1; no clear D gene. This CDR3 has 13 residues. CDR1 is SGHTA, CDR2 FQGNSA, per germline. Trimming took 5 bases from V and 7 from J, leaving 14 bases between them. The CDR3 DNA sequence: TGTGCCAGCAGCCCTAGGACCGCTAATGAAGCTTTCTTT. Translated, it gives CASSPRTANEAFF.

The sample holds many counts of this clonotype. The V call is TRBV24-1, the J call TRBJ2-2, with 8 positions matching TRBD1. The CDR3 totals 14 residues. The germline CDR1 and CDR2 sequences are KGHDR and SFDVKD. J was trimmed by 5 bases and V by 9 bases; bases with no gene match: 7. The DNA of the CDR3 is TGTGCCACCTGCGACAGGGGACGAACCGGGGAGCTGTTTTTT. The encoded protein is CATCDRGRTGELFF.

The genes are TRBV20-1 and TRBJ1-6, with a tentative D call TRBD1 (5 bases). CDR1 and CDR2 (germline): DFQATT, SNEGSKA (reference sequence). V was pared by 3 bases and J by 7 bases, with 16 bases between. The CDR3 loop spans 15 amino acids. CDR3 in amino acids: CSASIQGGQNSPLHF. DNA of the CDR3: TGCAGTGCTAGTATTCAGGGTGGCCAGAATTCACCCCTCCACTTT.

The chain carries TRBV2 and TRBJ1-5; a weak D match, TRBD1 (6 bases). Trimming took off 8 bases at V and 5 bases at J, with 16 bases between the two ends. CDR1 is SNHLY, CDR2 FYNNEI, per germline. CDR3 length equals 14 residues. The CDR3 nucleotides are TGTGCCAGCTCCTCACAGGGAGAAGATCAGCCCCAGCATTTT. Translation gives CASSSQGEDQPQHF.

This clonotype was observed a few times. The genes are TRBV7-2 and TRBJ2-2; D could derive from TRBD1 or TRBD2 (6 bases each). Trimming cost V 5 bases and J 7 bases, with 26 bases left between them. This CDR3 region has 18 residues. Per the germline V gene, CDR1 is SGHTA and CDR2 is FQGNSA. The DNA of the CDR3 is TGTGCCAGCAGCCGCCACAGTGGGGGCCGACGGGGAGGCGGGGAGCTGTTTTTT. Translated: CASSRHSGGRRGGGELFF.

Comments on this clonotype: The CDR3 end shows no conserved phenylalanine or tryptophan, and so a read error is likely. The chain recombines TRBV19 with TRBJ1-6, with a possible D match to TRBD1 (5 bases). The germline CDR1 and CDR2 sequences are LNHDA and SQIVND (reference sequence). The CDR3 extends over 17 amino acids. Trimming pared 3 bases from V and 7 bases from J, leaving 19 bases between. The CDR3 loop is CASSIIPTGTGNSPLHS. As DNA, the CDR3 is TGTGCCAGTAGTATTATACCGACCGGGACGGGCAATTCACCCCTCCACTCT.

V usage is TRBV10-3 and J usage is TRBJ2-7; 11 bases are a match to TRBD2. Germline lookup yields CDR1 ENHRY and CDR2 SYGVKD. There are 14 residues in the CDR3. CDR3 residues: CAIASGRLAYEQYF. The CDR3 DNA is TGTGCTATAGCTAGCGGGAGGCTTGCCTACGAGCAGTACTTC.

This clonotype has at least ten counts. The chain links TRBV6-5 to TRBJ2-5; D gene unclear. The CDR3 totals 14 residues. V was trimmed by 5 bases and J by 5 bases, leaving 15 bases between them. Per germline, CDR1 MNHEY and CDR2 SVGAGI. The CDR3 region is CASSELDGRETQYF. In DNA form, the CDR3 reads TGTGCCAGCAGTGAATTGGACGGCCGTGAGACCCAGTACTTC.

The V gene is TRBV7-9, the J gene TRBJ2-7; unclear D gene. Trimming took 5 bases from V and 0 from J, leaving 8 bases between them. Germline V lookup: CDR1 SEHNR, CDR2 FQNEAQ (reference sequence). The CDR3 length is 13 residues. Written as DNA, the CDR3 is TGTGCCAGCAGCCAATGGGACTCCTACGAGCAGTACTTC. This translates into CASSQWDSYEQYF.

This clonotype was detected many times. This CDR3 is CASRSGGGESYGYTF. The CDR3 region has the DNA TGTGCCAGCAGGTCGGGGGGGGGCGAAAGCTATGGCTACACCTTC. The rearrangement links TRBV25-1 to TRBJ1-2; D perhaps matches TRBD1 (6 bases). V lost 6 bases and J lost 4, with 18 bases in between. The CDR3 contains 15 residues. Germline loops: CDR1 MGHDK, CDR2 SYGVNS.

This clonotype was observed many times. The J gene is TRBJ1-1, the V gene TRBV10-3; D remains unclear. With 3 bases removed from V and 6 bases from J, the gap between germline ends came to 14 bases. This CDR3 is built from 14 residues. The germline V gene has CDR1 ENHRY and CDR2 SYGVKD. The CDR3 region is CAISDSPVGAEAFF. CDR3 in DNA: TGTGCCATCAGTGACAGTCCGGTGGGCGCTGAAGCTTTCTTT.

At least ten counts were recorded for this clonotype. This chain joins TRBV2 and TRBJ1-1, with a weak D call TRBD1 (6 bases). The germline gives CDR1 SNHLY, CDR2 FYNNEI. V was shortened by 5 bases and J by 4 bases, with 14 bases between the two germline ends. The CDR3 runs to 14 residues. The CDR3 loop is CASSQDRRATEAFF. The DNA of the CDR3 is TGTGCCAGCAGTCAGGACAGACGGGCCACTGAAGCTTTCTTT.

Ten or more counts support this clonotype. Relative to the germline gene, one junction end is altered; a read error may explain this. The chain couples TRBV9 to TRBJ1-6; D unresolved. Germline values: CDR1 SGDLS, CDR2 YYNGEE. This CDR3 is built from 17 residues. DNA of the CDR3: TGTACCAGCAGCGTAGATGGTACGTCGTTCTATAATTCACCCCTCCACTTT. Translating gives CTSSVDGTSFYNSPLHF.

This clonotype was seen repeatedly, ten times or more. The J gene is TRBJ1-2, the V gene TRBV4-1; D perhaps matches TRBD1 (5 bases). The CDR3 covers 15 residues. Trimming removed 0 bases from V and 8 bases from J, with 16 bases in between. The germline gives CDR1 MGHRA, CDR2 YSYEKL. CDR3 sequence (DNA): TGCGCCAGCAGCCAAGAAGTGCAGGGCACGGGAGGCTACACCTTC. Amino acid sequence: CASSQEVQGTGGYTF.

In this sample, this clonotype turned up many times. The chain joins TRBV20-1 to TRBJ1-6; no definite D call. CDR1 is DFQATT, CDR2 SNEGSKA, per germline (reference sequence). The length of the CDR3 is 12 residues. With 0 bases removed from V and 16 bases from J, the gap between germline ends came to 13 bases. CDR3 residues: CSARDHNLQLHF. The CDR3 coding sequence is TGCAGTGCTAGAGATCACAACCTGCAACTCCACTTT.